The 19 T cell receptor beta chains in this list originate from one sample, sequenced in a study of CD8 T cells in Susac syndrome. With random hexamers, 0.5 to 1 ug RNA was reverse transcribed. TCRdb recomputed calls from the immunoSEQ multiplex PCR reads with MiXCR, one row per CDR3 protein. The sample holds some 120,000 distinct CDR3 sequences, about 94% seen once. Source material: CD4+ T cells from PBMCs. The receptors here all came from a human donor in good health.

The chain combines TRBV5-1 with TRBJ2-2, with D maybe TRBD1 (5 bases). Germline lookup yields CDR1 SGHRS and CDR2 YFSETQ. V was trimmed by 6 bases and J by 4 bases, leaving 16 bases between them. The length of the CDR3 is 15 residues. CDR3 sequence (DNA): TGCGCCAGCACCCCTCCAGGGTCGATCACCGGGGAGCTGTTTTTT. It specifies CASTPPGSITGELFF.

The chain is built from TRBV30 and TRBJ1-6; D not certain. The CDR3 consists of 14 residues. Looked up from germline, CDR1 is GTSNPN and CDR2 is SVGIG (reference sequence). The V gene lost 2 bases and the J gene lost 4 bases, with 9 bases spanning the gap. For the CDR3, the DNA is TGTGCCTGGAGTTCTTTCAGTTATAATTCACCCCTCCACTTT. This sequence encodes CAWSSFSYNSPLHF.

The chain combines TRBV19 with TRBJ2-7; D gene unclear. The CDR3 totals 12 residues. V dropped 6 bases and J dropped 3 bases, with 9 bases sitting between them. Germline CDR1 reads LNHDA; CDR2 reads SQIVND (reference sequence). The DNA of the CDR3 is TGTGCCAGTAGCATTGTCCGCTACGAGCAGTACTTC. This translates into CASSIVRYEQYF.

The genes are TRBV7-2 and TRBJ2-1; 8 bases agree with TRBD1. The germline V gene has CDR1 SGHTA and CDR2 FQGNSA. The CDR3 sequence is 14 residues long. Trimming at V came to 5 bases and at J to 7 bases, leaving 7 bases not matched to a gene. The chain's CDR3 is CASSTGGSINEQFF. The DNA of the CDR3 is TGTGCCAGCAGCACAGGGGGGAGTATTAATGAGCAGTTCTTC.

V and J are TRBV7-9 and TRBJ2-7; a possible D gene is TRBD2 (6 bases). Per germline, CDR1 SEHNR and CDR2 FQNEAQ (reference sequence). The CDR3 is 14 amino acids. The ends were cut back, 8 bases at V and 4 bases at J, with 18 bases in the middle. In nucleotides, the CDR3 is TGTGCCAGCGCATTGACCGGGAGTGGGTACGAGCAGTACTTC. Its protein is CASALTGSGYEQYF.

This rearrangement joins TRBV2 to TRBJ2-3; D unresolved. The CDR3 sequence is 13 residues long. CDR1 SNHLY and CDR2 FYNNEI come from the germline V gene. Between the trimmed V and J ends, which lost 4 bases and 1 base, there was a span of 6 bases. The CDR3 reads CASSALGTDTQYF. As DNA, the CDR3 is TGTGCCAGCAGTGCCCTGGGCACAGATACGCAGTATTTT.

This clonotype has more than one count but fewer than ten. The chain recombines TRBV11-2 with TRBJ1-2; TRBD1 matches at 10 bases. The CDR3 consists of 13 residues. The trim removed 8 bases at V and 6 bases at J, leaving 6 bases unmatched. Germline V gene data show CDR1 as SGHAT and CDR2 as FQNNGV. The CDR3 loop is CASGGQGLDGYTF. The DNA of the CDR3 is TGTGCCAGCGGGGGACAGGGGCTAGATGGCTACACCTTC.

The V call is TRBV15, the J call TRBJ2-5; TRBD1 matches 8 bases. Germline V CDR1 and CDR2: LNHNV, YYDKDF (reference sequence). This CDR3 has 14 residues. The trim removed 2 bases at V and 5 bases at J, leaving 4 bases unmatched. The CDR3 DNA sequence: TGTGCCACCAGCAGACCGCAGGGGGCGGAGACCCAGTACTTC. It translates to CATSRPQGAETQYF. Based on the CDR3 plus reference TRBV15 and TRBJ2-5, the full variable domain is DAMVIQNPRYQVTQFGKPVTLSCSQTLNHNVMYWYQQKSSQAPKLLFHYYDKDFNNEADTPDNFQSRRPNTSFCFLDIRSPGLGDTAMYLCATSRPQGAETQYFGPGTRLLVL.

The chain is built from TRBV12-3 or TRBV12-4 and TRBJ1-2; 7 nucleotides match TRBD1. CDR3 length equals 14 residues. V lost 5 bases to trimming and J lost 4 bases; unmatched junction nucleotides: 7. CDR3: CASSPRDSSYGYTF. The CDR3 DNA reads TGTGCCAGCAGTCCGCGGGACAGCTCCTATGGCTACACCTTC.

The CDR3 nucleotides read TGTGCCAGCGCGGTAGCGGGAGAGCCCTACGAGCAGTACTTC. Its protein product is CASAVAGEPYEQYF. The gene calls are TRBV27 and TRBJ2-7; 9 bases align to TRBD2. With 8 bases clipped from V and 2 bases from J, the junction kept 7 bases outside the gene matches. Germline CDR1 MNHEY, CDR2 SMNVEV (reference sequence). This CDR3 spans 14 amino acids.

In DNA, the CDR3 is TGTGCCAGCAGCTCAAGGGCTAGCGGGGGGTCCTACAATGAGCAGTTCTTC. Translation: CASSSRASGGSYNEQFF. This rearrangement joins TRBV9 to TRBJ2-1; 11 nucleotides agree with TRBD2. The CDR3 sequence is 17 residues long. In germline, CDR1 is SGDLS, CDR2 YYNGEE. Trimming at V came to 4 bases and at J to 1 base, leaving 7 bases not matched to a gene.

This clonotype was observed a single time. This chain's CDR3 is CASSLAPHEWAFF. In DNA form, the CDR3 reads TGTGCCAGCAGCTTAGCCCCACATGAGTGGGCTTTCTTT. This chain uses TRBV7-2 with TRBJ1-1; D unclear. Trimming cost V 0 bases and J 11 bases, with 13 bases left between them. CDR3 length equals 13 residues. Per the germline V gene, CDR1 is SGHTA and CDR2 is FQGNSA.

This clonotype came up a few times. This chain uses TRBV29-1 with TRBJ1-1; D perhaps matches TRBD1 (5 bases). The ends were cut back, 6 bases at V and 1 base at J, with 12 bases in the middle. The CDR3 is made up of 13 amino acids. Germline-derived CDR1 and CDR2 are SQVTM and ANQGSEA. CDR3 in amino acids: CSVNIDRNTEAFF. The CDR3 DNA reads TGCAGCGTCAATATAGACAGGAACACTGAAGCTTTCTTT.

The chain combines TRBV25-1 with TRBJ1-1, with D possibly TRBD1 on 6 matching bases. Germline CDR1 reads MGHDK; CDR2 reads SYGVNS. The CDR3 runs 11 residues. The ends were cut back, 2 bases at V and 10 bases at J, with 8 bases in the middle. The CDR3: CASSETGLAFF. For the CDR3, the DNA is TGTGCCAGCAGTGAAACAGGGTTAGCTTTCTTT.

This chain connects TRBV5-1 to TRBJ2-1; TRBD1 matches at 7 bases. V lost 5 bases to trimming and J lost 2 bases; unmatched junction nucleotides: 7. In germline, CDR1 is SGHRS, CDR2 YFSETQ. CDR3 size: 15 residues. CDR3 sequence reads: CASRSDRVTYNEQFF. Written as DNA, the CDR3 is TGCGCCAGCAGAAGCGACAGGGTAACCTACAATGAGCAGTTCTTC. The whole variable domain, filled in from reference TRBV5-1 and TRBJ2-1, reads KAGVTQTPRYLIKTRGQQVTLSCSPISGHRSVSWYQQTPGQGLQFLFEYFSETQRNKGNFPGRFSGRQFSNSRSEMNVSTLELGDSALYLCASRSDRVTYNEQFFGPGTRLTVL.

V gene TRBV3-1 combines with J gene TRBJ2-7; 14 bases line up with TRBD2. This CDR3 has 16 amino acids. The ends lost 4 bases at V and 5 bases at J; junction bases unmatched: 7. CDR1 is LGHDT and CDR2 is YNNKEL in the germline V gene (reference sequence). The CDR3 bases are TGTGCCAGCAGCCCCCCCGGACTAGCGGGAGGTAACGAGCAGTACTTC. This gives the protein CASSPPGLAGGNEQYF.

The chain joins TRBV20-1 to TRBJ2-5; 10 bases match TRBD2. CDR3 size: 16 residues. J lost 5 bases, V lost 7 bases, and 16 bases had no gene match. From germline, CDR1 is DFQATT and CDR2 SNEGSKA (reference sequence). The CDR3 sequence is CSVRSGRALPGETQYF. CDR3 nucleotides: TGCAGTGTTCGAAGCGGGAGGGCCCTGCCTGGTGAGACCCAGTACTTC.

For the CDR3, the DNA is TGTGCCAGCAGCTTAAATGCCATCGAGCAGTACTTC. This encodes CASSLNAIEQYF. The chain links TRBV7-2 to TRBJ2-7; D call uncertain. The length of the CDR3 is 12 residues. Germline-derived CDR1 and CDR2 are SGHTA and FQGNSA. The germline V and J ends were trimmed by 2 bases and 6 bases, with 8 bases remaining between them.

This chain uses TRBV5-1 with TRBJ1-1; D is uncertain. This CDR3 contains 14 residues. Deletions cut 0 bases from V and 0 bases from J, with 6 bases between. The germline gives CDR1 SGHRS, CDR2 YFSETQ. The CDR3 bases are TGCGCCAGCAGCTTGGACACCATGAACACTGAAGCTTTCTTT. It specifies CASSLDTMNTEAFF.